Below, 28 T cell receptor beta chains from the same sample are listed, as sequenced in a study of cytomegalovirus exposure and HLA in healthy donors. The PCR contained 60 Vbeta and 13 Jbeta primers. Using immunoSEQ multiplex PCR, the repertoire was profiled, and TCRdb retains in-frame clones only, with some absent. The sample holds fewer than 200,000 clones; roughly 76% are singletons and the top ten take over 10%. Sequencing used PBMCs. These receptors were taken from a woman aged 45-65 years in good health and CMV-seronegative.

The chain is built from TRBV4-3 and TRBJ1-2, with D maybe TRBD1 (5 bases). The V gene lost 0 bases and the J gene lost 0 bases, with 14 bases spanning the gap. The V gene's germline CDR1 is LGHNA and CDR2 YSLEER. This CDR3 spans 17 amino acids. CDR3 amino acids: CASSQDQIGGPNYGYTF. The DNA for the CDR3 is TGCGCCAGCAGCCAAGATCAGATCGGGGGTCCTAACTATGGCTACACCTTC.

The chain combines TRBV10-3 with TRBJ2-7, with unresolved D. In germline, CDR1 is ENHRY, CDR2 SYGVKD. V gave up 6 bases and J gave up 5 bases, with 8 bases separating them. This CDR3 has 11 amino acids. The CDR3 bases are TGTGCCATCAGCGCGGAGAACGAGCAGTACTTC. Its translation: CAISAENEQYF.

The chain uses TRBV11-2 and TRBJ2-3; no clear D. Germline lookup yields CDR1 SGHAT and CDR2 FQNNGV. The V end was cut by 3 bases, the J end by 0 bases, with 7 bases between. CDR3 length equals 14 residues. The CDR3 loop reads CASSLLISTDTQYF. CDR3 bases: TGTGCCAGCAGCTTGCTAATTAGCACAGATACGCAGTATTTT.

This chain connects TRBV4-1 to TRBJ2-3, with a tentative D call TRBD1 (5 bases). The germline V gene encodes CDR1 MGHRA and CDR2 YSYEKL. The CDR3 runs 15 residues. V was clipped by 4 bases and J by 6 bases, with 17 bases between them. This CDR3 reads CASSPWGEVRDTQYF. The CDR3 DNA reads as TGCGCCAGCAGCCCCTGGGGCGAAGTCAGGGATACGCAGTATTTT.

This chain links TRBV5-6 with TRBJ2-1; TRBD2 matches at 7 bases. There are 14 residues in the CDR3. With 10 bases clipped from V and 0 bases from J, the junction kept 7 bases outside the gene matches. Germline V gene lookup returns CDR1 SGHDT and CDR2 YYEEEE. The CDR3 is CASWGGSSYNEQFF. The CDR3 coding sequence is TGTGCCTCATGGGGCGGGAGCTCCTACAATGAGCAGTTCTTC.

This chain joins TRBV7-9 and TRBJ1-2; D is perhaps TRBD1 (6 bases). Looked up from germline, CDR1 is SEHNR and CDR2 is FQNEAQ (reference sequence). The CDR3 is 13 residues long. The V and J ends lost 3 bases and 3 bases respectively, with 8 bases between them. The CDR3 sequence: CASSFTGYYGYTF. The CDR3 coding sequence is TGTGCCAGCAGCTTTACAGGGTACTATGGCTACACCTTC.

The J gene is TRBJ1-2, the V gene TRBV7-2; D uncertain. The CDR3 totals 15 residues. The germline V gene has CDR1 SGHTA and CDR2 FQGNSA. V was shortened by 1 base and J by 1 base, with 10 bases between the two germline ends. CDR3 region: CASSLGPTINYGYTF. CDR3 nucleotides: TGTGCCAGCAGCTTAGGCCCTACGATTAACTATGGCTACACCTTC. The full variable domain, its missing parts supplied by reference TRBV7-2 and TRBJ1-2, is GAGVSQSPSNKVTEKGKDVELRCDPISGHTALYWYRQSLGQGLEFLIYFQGNSAPDKSGLPSDRFSAERTGGSVSTLTIQRTQQEDSAVYLCASSLGPTINYGYTFGSGTRLTVV.

The chain employs TRBV6-1 and TRBJ1-2; D is uncertain. The length of the CDR3 is 15 residues. The germline CDR1 and CDR2 sequences are MNHNS and SASEGT. Trimming took off 6 bases at V and 4 bases at J, with 18 bases between the two ends. CDR3 amino acids: CASSPAGFSTYGYTF. CDR3 sequence (DNA): TGTGCCAGCAGCCCAGCGGGATTTTCTACCTATGGCTACACCTTC.

J is TRBJ1-1 and V is TRBV28; 7 positions agree with TRBD1. Germline V lookup: CDR1 MDHEN, CDR2 SYDVKM. CDR3 size: 16 residues. V trimming: 6 bases; J trimming: 2 bases; junction bases outside the gene matches: 12. CDR3 loop: CASRYSTGTANTEAFF. The DNA for the CDR3 is TGTGCCAGCAGATATTCAACCGGGACAGCTAACACTGAAGCTTTCTTT.

The chain couples TRBV10-1 to TRBJ2-3; D is undetermined. The CDR3 loop spans 12 amino acids. Trimming left V 1 base short and J 10 bases short, with 9 bases between. The germline V gene has CDR1 WNHNN and CDR2 SYGVQD (reference sequence). The CDR3 DNA follows: TGCGCCAGCAGTGAGTGGAGCCCCTCGCAGTATTTT. Encoded protein: CASSEWSPSQYF.

The chain has TRBV6-1 and TRBJ2-2; 11 bases map to TRBD1. Unmatched junction bases numbered 5, after V lost 6 bases and J lost 5 bases. Germline loops: CDR1 MNHNS, CDR2 SASEGT. The CDR3 runs 15 residues. The CDR3 reads CASSAWDRGTGELFF. As DNA, the CDR3 is TGTGCCAGCAGCGCTTGGGACAGGGGGACCGGGGAGCTGTTTTTT.

This chain joins TRBV7-9 and TRBJ2-6; weak D call: TRBD1 (5 bases). The CDR3 sequence is 15 residues long. Germline V CDR1 and CDR2: SEHNR, FQNEAQ (reference sequence). The V end lost 5 bases, the J end lost 0 bases, and 8 bases lay between the germline ends. CDR3 sequence reads: CASSPRGSGANVLTF. The CDR3 bases are TGTGCCAGCAGCCCAAGGGGCTCTGGGGCCAACGTCCTGACTTTC. The full variable domain, in which reference TRBV7-9 and TRBJ2-6 provide the parts outside the CDR3, is DTGVSQNPRHKITKRGQNVTFRCDPISEHNRLYWYRQTLGQGPEFLTYFQNEAQLEKSRLLSDRFSAERPKGSFSTLEIQRTEQGDSAMYLCASSPRGSGANVLTFGAGSRLTVL.

The chain couples TRBV5-5 to TRBJ2-7; a possible D gene is TRBD1 (6 bases). V gave up 5 bases and J gave up 7 bases, with 19 bases separating them. CDR1 is SGHKS, CDR2 YYEKEE, per germline (reference sequence). This CDR3 spans 14 amino acids. The CDR3: CASRPDRYYVEQYF. The CDR3 nucleotides are TGTGCCAGCAGACCGGACAGATACTACGTGGAGCAGTACTTC.

In nucleotides, the CDR3 is TGTGCCAGCAGTTTAATACTAAAGTCTTTGAGCACAGATACGCAGTATTTT. Translated: CASSLILKSLSTDTQYF. The genes are TRBV28 and TRBJ2-3; D uncertain. Trimming left V 2 bases short and J 0 bases short, with 15 bases between. The germline V gene has CDR1 MDHEN and CDR2 SYDVKM. This CDR3 is 17 amino acids long.

The chain carries TRBV7-2 and TRBJ2-1, with D maybe TRBD1 (6 bases). Germline values: CDR1 SGHTA, CDR2 FQGNSA. The V end lost 3 bases, the J end lost 4 bases, and 13 bases lay between the germline ends. The CDR3 sequence is 15 residues long. CDR3 bases: TGTGCCAGCAGCTTTGGGCAGGGGTCATACAATGAGCAGTTCTTC. Amino acid sequence: CASSFGQGSYNEQFF.

The J gene is TRBJ1-2, the V gene TRBV7-2, with 8 bases identical to TRBD1. The V and J ends lost 5 bases and 4 bases, in that order; junction bases with no gene match: 9. The germline V gene encodes CDR1 SGHTA and CDR2 FQGNSA. The CDR3 runs to 15 residues. The DNA of the CDR3 is TGTGCCAGCAGCCCAGACAGGGGTCTAAGCTATGGCTACACCTTC. Encoded protein: CASSPDRGLSYGYTF.

The V gene is TRBV7-2, the J gene TRBJ2-1, with 10 bases aligning to TRBD2. Germline V lookup: CDR1 SGHTA, CDR2 FQGNSA. V lost 4 bases, J lost 0 bases, and 6 bases stayed unmatched. CDR3 size: 17 residues. As DNA, the CDR3 is TGTGCCAGCAGCTGGATCGGACTAGCGGTCTCCTACAATGAGCAGTTCTTC. Translation gives CASSWIGLAVSYNEQFF. Drawing the rest from reference TRBV7-2 and TRBJ2-1, the complete variable domain is GAGVSQSPSNKVTEKGKDVELRCDPISGHTALYWYRQSLGQGLEFLIYFQGNSAPDKSGLPSDRFSAERTGGSVSTLTIQRTQQEDSAVYLCASSWIGLAVSYNEQFFGPGTRLTVL.

This clone came up a few times. The rearrangement joins TRBV5-4 to TRBJ2-7, with TRBD2 identical over 11 bases. Unmatched junction bases numbered 5, after V lost 4 bases and J lost 8 bases. The CDR3 is made up of 13 amino acids. The V gene's germline CDR1 is SGHNT and CDR2 YYREEE (reference sequence). As DNA, the CDR3 is TGTGCCAGCAGCGTAGCGGGAGGGCCTCAGCAGTACTTC. Translation: CASSVAGGPQQYF.

The chain joins TRBV28 to TRBJ1-3, with no clear D. Germline assignment: CDR1 MDHEN and CDR2 SYDVKM. The length of the CDR3 is 14 residues. V shed 2 bases and J shed 2 bases, with 7 bases lying between them. The CDR3 DNA follows: TGTGCCAGCAGTTTAGCGGGAGCTGGAAACACCATATATTTT. Translating gives CASSLAGAGNTIYF.

CDR3 sequence reads: CASSPGFGRTEAFF. Written as DNA, the CDR3 is TGTGCCAGCAGCCCAGGGTTTGGGAGGACTGAAGCTTTCTTT. V gene TRBV7-2 combines with J gene TRBJ1-1; D is perhaps TRBD1 (5 bases). Per germline, CDR1 SGHTA and CDR2 FQGNSA. Trimming pared 5 bases from V and 5 bases from J, leaving 15 bases between. This CDR3 region has 14 residues.

The genes are TRBV7-6 and TRBJ2-5, with TRBD1 as a possible D gene (5 bases). The J call is doubtful: the DNA matches TRBJ2-7 better. This CDR3 spans 15 amino acids. CDR1 is SGHVS and CDR2 is FNYEAQ in the germline V gene. The CDR3 coding sequence is TGTGCCAGCAGCTTAGGCAGGGAAGGTATCTACGAGCAGTACTTC. This encodes CASSLGREGIYEQYF.

The chain is built from TRBV19 and TRBJ1-1; 9 nucleotides align to TRBD1. J was trimmed by 11 bases and V by 1 base; bases with no gene match: 8. The V gene's germline CDR1 is LNHDA and CDR2 SQIVND (reference sequence). The CDR3 runs 14 residues. The chain's CDR3 is CASSIVGQGLVAFF. The CDR3 nucleotides read TGTGCCAGTAGTATAGTGGGACAGGGCTTGGTGGCTTTCTTT. The full variable domain, with the rest looked up from reference TRBV19 and TRBJ1-1, is DGGITQSPKYLFRKEGQNVTLSCEQNLNHDAMYWYRQDPGQGLRLIYYSQIVNDFQKGDIAEGYSVSREKKESFPLTVTSAQKNPTAFYLCASSIVGQGLVAFFGQGTRLTVV.

The V and J genes are TRBV4-3 and TRBJ2-2; no clear D. The CDR3 length is 18 residues. From germline, CDR1 is LGHNA and CDR2 YSLEER. Trimming took 6 bases from V and 0 from J, leaving 20 bases between them. CDR3 residues: CASSLSLGRVANTGELFF. Here the CDR3 DNA reads TGCGCCAGCAGTCTCTCCTTGGGCAGAGTCGCGAACACCGGGGAGCTGTTTTTT.

The CDR3 DNA reads as TGTGCCAGCAGCTTAATCGGCGGGGTGGGCTCCTACAATGAGCAGTTCTTC. Translation gives CASSLIGGVGSYNEQFF. J is TRBJ2-1 and V is TRBV7-8; possibly TRBD2 for D (6 bases). Trimming removed 2 bases from V and 0 bases from J, with 14 bases in between. There are 17 residues in the CDR3. CDR1 SGHVS and CDR2 FQNEAQ come from the germline V gene.

This CDR3 is CASSPEGFSPLHF. CDR3 nucleotide sequence: TGTGCCAGCAGTCCGGAGGGGTTTTCACCCCTCCACTTT. This chain links TRBV2 with TRBJ1-6, with D possibly being TRBD1 (5 bases). Deletions cut 5 bases from V and 9 bases from J, with 11 bases between. CDR3 length equals 13 residues. Per the germline V gene, CDR1 is SNHLY and CDR2 is FYNNEI.

The chain recombines TRBV9 with TRBJ2-1; TRBD2 aligns across 9 bases. Germline trimming cut 4 bases from V and 4 bases from J; bases unmatched to any gene: 6. Germline V gene lookup returns CDR1 SGDLS and CDR2 YYNGEE. This CDR3 is built from 15 residues. CDR3 protein: CASSPRLAAYNEQFF. CDR3 bases: TGTGCCAGCAGCCCTCGACTAGCGGCTTACAATGAGCAGTTCTTC.

This clone was observed a few times. This chain joins TRBV11-2 and TRBJ1-3; TRBD1 aligns across 7 bases. J was trimmed by 0 bases and V by 5 bases; bases with no gene match: 4. This CDR3 is 15 amino acids long. The germline gives CDR1 SGHAT, CDR2 FQNNGV. CDR3 protein: CASSTRTGSGNTIYF. CDR3 DNA: TGTGCCAGCAGCACCCGGACAGGCTCTGGAAACACCATATATTTT.

This clone came up once. The chain combines TRBV4-3 with TRBJ1-1; D unresolved. Germline lookup yields CDR1 LGHNA and CDR2 YSLEER. The CDR3 is made up of 13 amino acids. Trimming removed 8 bases at V and 0 bases at J, with 10 bases between. The CDR3 sequence is CASARELNTEAFF. The CDR3 nucleotides read TGCGCCAGCGCACGAGAACTGAACACTGAAGCTTTCTTT.